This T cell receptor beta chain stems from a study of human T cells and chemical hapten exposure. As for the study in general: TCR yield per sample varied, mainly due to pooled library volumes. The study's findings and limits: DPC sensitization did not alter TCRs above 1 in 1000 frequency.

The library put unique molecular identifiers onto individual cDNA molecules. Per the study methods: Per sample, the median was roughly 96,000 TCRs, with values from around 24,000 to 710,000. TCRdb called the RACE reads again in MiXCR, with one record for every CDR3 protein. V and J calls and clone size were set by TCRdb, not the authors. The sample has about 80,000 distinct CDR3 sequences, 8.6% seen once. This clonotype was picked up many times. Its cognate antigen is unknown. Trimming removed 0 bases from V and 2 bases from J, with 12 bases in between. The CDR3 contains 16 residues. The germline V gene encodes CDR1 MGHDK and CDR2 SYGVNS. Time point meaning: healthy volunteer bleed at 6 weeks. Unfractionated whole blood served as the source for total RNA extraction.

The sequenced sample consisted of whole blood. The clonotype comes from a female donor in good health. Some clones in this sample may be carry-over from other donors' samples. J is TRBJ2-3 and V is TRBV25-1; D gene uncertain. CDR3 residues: CASSEYGPASTDTQYF. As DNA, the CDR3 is TGTGCCAGCAGTGAATATGGGCCCGCCTCCACAGATACGCAGTATTTT.